This T cell receptor beta chain was found in a study of blood T cells in healthy people across ages. Study findings and constraints: Long-lived donors had more naive CD4+ cells and higher diversity than aged donors. Measured against age, TCR beta diversity per million T cells decreased in a roughly linear manner.

On this clonotype itself: Its antigen remains unknown.

The V and J ends lost 5 bases and 7 bases respectively, with 9 bases between them. The CDR3 covers 13 residues. Next came a second PCR, run for about 7 to 12 cycles, which used a sample-barcoded 5' primer along with a J-beta primer mix. TCRdb used MiXCR to reprocess the 5' RACE reads, holding one entry per CDR3 protein. The sample holds 650,000 to 1,000,000 distinct CDR3 sequences, 30% to 45% seen once. This TCR came from a man between 18 and 35 years old in good health. The source material was blood. The V and J genes are TRBV12-3 or TRBV12-4 and TRBJ1-6; D is uncertain. CDR3 in amino acids: CASSPAPNSPLHF. The DNA for the CDR3 is TGTGCCAGCAGTCCCGCACCAAATTCACCCCTCCACTTT.